The clone carrying this T cell receptor beta chain came up a few times. Its antigen remains unknown. Preparing the TCRbeta library involved the use of unique molecular identifiers. TCRdb itself ran the PCR reads through MiXCR, one entry per CDR3 protein. Counted here are 250,000 to 300,000 distinct CDR3 sequences, roughly a tenth occurring once; the ten biggest clones make up roughly 7.1%. The data stem from a study of T-cell reconstitution after alpha-beta-depleted transplantation in children. Study-level results: About two months after transplant, alpha-beta T cells reportedly came from several hundred expanded graft clones.

This TCR was sampled from a boy younger than two with acute myeloid leukemia, due to receive a stem cell transplant. This sample comprised PBMCs, obtained before TCRalphabeta/CD19-depleted stem cell transplant.

CDR3 amino acids: CASSILADRPETQYF. The DNA of the CDR3 is TGTGCCAGTAGTATACTGGCGGACCGCCCAGAGACCCAGTACTTC. This chain links TRBV19 with TRBJ2-5; no reliable D call. V was clipped by 2 bases and J by 4 bases, with 14 bases between them. The CDR3 contains 15 residues. In germline, CDR1 is LNHDA, CDR2 SQIVND (reference sequence). The variable domain in full, completed from reference TRBV19 and TRBJ2-5, reads DGGITQSPKYLFRKEGQNVTLSCEQNLNHDAMYWYRQDPGQGLRLIYYSQIVNDFQKGDIAEGYSVSREKKESFPLTVTSAQKNPTAFYLCASSILADRPETQYFGPGTRLLVL.